What follows are 23 T cell receptor beta chains derived from one specimen sequenced in a study of long-term antiretroviral therapy in people with HIV. They ran version v3.0 of the immunoSEQ assay at survey level. Sequencing used immunoSEQ multiplex PCR; TCRdb keeps in-frame clones, though not all of them. This sample has 18,000 or so clones, with roughly 78% found just once. This sample comprised unsorted PBMCs, obtained at the start of antiretroviral therapy, before treatment. Source of these receptors: a woman aged 40 to 55 with HIV.

The rearrangement joins TRBV7-2 to TRBJ2-7; 8 positions agree with TRBD1. V lost 6 bases, J lost 3 bases, and 4 bases stayed unmatched. Germline values: CDR1 SGHTA, CDR2 FQGNSA. The CDR3 contains 13 residues. The CDR3 is CASSGQGVYEQYF. The CDR3, as DNA: TGTGCCAGCAGTGGACAGGGTGTCTACGAGCAGTACTTC.

The J gene is TRBJ2-3, the V gene TRBV6-6; tentatively, D is TRBD2 (5 bases). Germline CDR1 reads MNHNY; CDR2 reads SVGAGI (reference sequence). The V and J ends lost 0 bases and 2 bases respectively, with 12 bases between them. The CDR3 runs 16 residues. For the CDR3, the DNA is TGTGCCAGCAGTTACTCTCCCGCTAGCACCACAGATACGCAGTATTTT. It yields the protein CASSYSPASTTDTQYF.

The V gene is TRBV4-3, the J gene TRBJ1-6, with D possibly being TRBD1 (6 bases). Germline CDR1 LGHNA, CDR2 YSLEER. The V gene lost 4 bases and the J gene lost 7 bases, with 11 bases spanning the gap. The CDR3 consists of 14 residues. The CDR3 spells CASSRNRENSPLHF. In DNA, the CDR3 is TGCGCCAGCAGCCGGAACAGGGAAAATTCACCCCTCCACTTT.

V gene TRBV4-1 combines with J gene TRBJ1-5; TRBD1 might be the D (6 bases). In germline, CDR1 is MGHRA, CDR2 YSYEKL. This CDR3 is built from 14 residues. The V end lost 5 bases, the J end lost 4 bases, and 12 bases lay between the germline ends. Here the CDR3 reads CASSTPGQNQPQHF. The CDR3 coding sequence is TGCGCCAGCAGCACCCCAGGACAGAATCAGCCCCAGCATTTT.

The chain links TRBV29-1 to TRBJ1-2, with D possibly being TRBD1 (5 bases). V lost 3 bases and J lost 7, with 15 bases in between. The CDR3 spans 13 residues. Germline V gene data show CDR1 as SQVTM and CDR2 as ANQGSEA. CDR3 sequence reads: CSVDSPGTAGYTF. The DNA for the CDR3 is TGCAGCGTTGATAGCCCAGGGACGGCTGGCTACACCTTC. Together with reference TRBV29-1 and TRBJ1-2, the CDR3 gives the full variable domain: SAVISQKPSRDICQRGTSLTIQCQVDSQVTMMFWYRQQPGQSLTLIATANQGSEATYESGFVIDKFPISRPNLTFSTLTVSNMSPEDSSIYLCSVDSPGTAGYTFGSGTRLTVV.

V is TRBV7-9 and J is TRBJ2-5; no clear D. CDR3 length: 12 amino acids. V dropped 3 bases and J dropped 2 bases, with 4 bases sitting between them. Germline V gives CDR1 SEHNR, CDR2 FQNEAQ (reference sequence). The CDR3: CASSFSQETQYF. The CDR3 bases are TGTGCCAGCAGCTTCAGTCAAGAGACCCAGTACTTC.

J is TRBJ2-1 and V is TRBV2; D could derive from TRBD1 or TRBD2 (5 bases each). The CDR3 length is 15 residues. In germline, CDR1 is SNHLY, CDR2 FYNNEI. The V gene lost 11 bases and the J gene lost 8 bases, with 25 bases spanning the gap. This CDR3 is CAGDLVGLDSHEQFF. Written as DNA, the CDR3 is TGTGCCGGTGACCTCGTCGGACTCGACAGTCATGAGCAGTTCTTC.

The chain recombines TRBV27 with TRBJ2-3; D call uncertain. Trimming took 2 bases from V and 7 from J, leaving 7 bases between them. This CDR3 has 12 residues. CDR1 and CDR2 (germline): MNHEY, SMNVEV (reference sequence). CDR3 sequence: CASSLPPNTQYF. CDR3 DNA: TGTGCCAGCAGTTTACCCCCCAATACGCAGTATTTT.

This rearrangement joins TRBV18 to TRBJ1-3; D unclear. The CDR3 covers 14 residues. Trimming took off 8 bases at V and 1 base at J, with 12 bases between the two ends. Germline CDR1 and CDR2: KGHSH and LQKENI. The CDR3 DNA reads as TGTGCCAGCAAAACGGACGGTTCTGGAAACACCATATATTTT. It specifies CASKTDGSGNTIYF.

This clone has more than one count but fewer than ten. This chain uses TRBV5-4 with TRBJ2-7, with 8 bases identical to TRBD1. With 4 bases clipped from V and 0 bases from J, the junction kept 6 bases outside the gene matches. The germline CDR1 and CDR2 sequences are SGHNT and YYREEE (reference sequence). CDR3 size: 15 residues. In DNA form, the CDR3 reads TGTGCCAGCAGCCAGGACAGGGTTTACTCCTACGAGCAGTACTTC. Residues: CASSQDRVYSYEQYF.

The chain combines TRBV5-1 with TRBJ2-2; D might be TRBD1 or TRBD2, each matching 5 bases. CDR1 and CDR2 (germline): SGHRS, YFSETQ. V was shortened by 0 bases and J by 2 bases, with 11 bases between the two germline ends. The CDR3 loop spans 16 amino acids. Here the CDR3 reads CASSLEGTGNTGELFF. The CDR3 DNA reads as TGCGCCAGCAGCTTGGAGGGGACGGGTAACACCGGGGAGCTGTTTTTT.

The chain uses TRBV19 and TRBJ2-7, with TRBD2 matching 10 bases. CDR3 length: 14 amino acids. Germline lookup yields CDR1 LNHDA and CDR2 SQIVND (reference sequence). V shed 2 bases, J shed 3 bases, and the junction held 1 base outside the gene matches. CDR3 bases: TGTGCCAGTAGTATACTAGCGGGAGTCTACGAGCAGTACTTC. It specifies CASSILAGVYEQYF.

This sequence joins TRBV5-5 and TRBJ2-7, with D possibly TRBD2 on 6 matching bases. CDR1 is SGHKS, CDR2 YYEKEE, per germline (reference sequence). The length of the CDR3 is 16 residues. Trimming removed 2 bases at V and 0 bases at J, with 15 bases between. CDR3: CASSFTRGGSSYEQYF. CDR3 nucleotide sequence: TGTGCCAGCAGCTTTACTAGGGGAGGAAGCTCCTACGAGCAGTACTTC.

The genes are TRBV4-1 and TRBJ2-2; 11 bases map to TRBD2. The CDR3 runs 20 residues. Germline trimming cut 0 bases from V and 0 bases from J; bases unmatched to any gene: 9. CDR1 MGHRA and CDR2 YSYEKL come from the germline V gene. The CDR3 loop is CASSQDLAGGTLTNTGELFF. The CDR3 DNA sequence: TGCGCCAGCAGCCAAGATTTAGCGGGGGGGACCTTAACGAACACCGGGGAGCTGTTTTTT.

The CDR3 nucleotides are TGTGCCAGCAGCTTGGGGGACCGAACCGGGGAGCTGTTTTTT. It translates to CASSLGDRTGELFF. The chain carries TRBV7-2 and TRBJ2-2; D is perhaps TRBD1 or TRBD2 (5 bases each). This CDR3 spans 14 amino acids. Germline V gene data show CDR1 as SGHTA and CDR2 as FQGNSA. V lost 3 bases to trimming and J lost 5 bases, with 10 bases between them.

This chain links TRBV5-4 with TRBJ1-4, with D possibly TRBD1 on 5 matching bases. The CDR3 is 13 residues long. Trimming cost V 4 bases and J 6 bases, with 10 bases left between them. The germline gives CDR1 SGHNT, CDR2 YYREEE (reference sequence). CDR3 in DNA: TGTGCCAGCAGCCGCATGGGGGATGAAAAACTGTTTTTT. Translated, it gives CASSRMGDEKLFF.

V is TRBV13 and J is TRBJ1-1; a weak D match, TRBD1 (5 bases). CDR3 length: 14 amino acids. V was shortened by 5 bases and J by 3 bases, with 13 bases between the two germline ends. Germline CDR1 is PRHDT and CDR2 is FYEKMQ (reference sequence). CDR3 amino acids: CASSAGGGDTEAFF. CDR3 sequence (DNA): TGTGCCAGCAGCGCGGGGGGAGGGGACACTGAAGCTTTCTTT.

This clone has only a few counts. The chain couples TRBV7-3 to TRBJ2-7; D perhaps matches TRBD2 (6 bases). The CDR3 extends over 13 amino acids. V lost 4 bases and J 2 bases, leaving 9 bases between the germline ends. Germline CDR1 and CDR2: SGHTA and FQGTGA. The CDR3 DNA reads as TGTGCCAGCAGCTCGGGACTTGCCTACGAGCAGTACTTC. Its protein product is CASSSGLAYEQYF.

The rearrangement uses TRBV4-2 and TRBJ1-5; perhaps TRBD1 as D (5 bases). The CDR3 is 14 residues long. V dropped 5 bases and J dropped 7 bases, with 15 bases sitting between them. Germline V CDR1 and CDR2: LGHNA, YNFKEQ. CDR3 sequence (DNA): TGTGCCAGCAGCGGTGGCGGGGGGAACCAGCCCCAGCATTTT. Its protein is CASSGGGGNQPQHF.

The CDR3 protein is CASSVWSGGATDTQYF. The CDR3 coding sequence is TGTGCCAGCAGCGTATGGTCGGGGGGGGCCACAGATACGCAGTATTTT. The V gene is TRBV9, the J gene TRBJ2-3; TRBD2 matches 8 bases. This CDR3 has 16 amino acids. V dropped 1 base and J dropped 2; count of bases not matched to a gene: 6. Germline-derived CDR1 and CDR2 are SGDLS and YYNGEE.

This clone came up a few times. V usage is TRBV7-9 and J usage is TRBJ1-2; D is uncertain. CDR3 length equals 13 residues. The V and J ends lost 4 bases and 7 bases respectively, with 13 bases between them. Looked up from germline, CDR1 is SEHNR and CDR2 is FQNEAQ (reference sequence). The CDR3 DNA sequence: TGTGCCAGCAGCTCGACTTGGGTGGGTGGCTACACCTTC. Residues: CASSSTWVGGYTF.

CDR3 DNA sequence: TGTGCCAGCAGAACGGGGGGCAGCTCCTACAATGAGCAGTTCTTC. Protein product: CASRTGGSSYNEQFF. The chain carries TRBV27 and TRBJ2-1; perhaps TRBD2 as D (7 bases). Germline V gives CDR1 MNHEY, CDR2 SMNVEV (reference sequence). The V and J ends lost 6 bases and 0 bases respectively, with 12 bases between them. The CDR3 sequence is 15 residues long.

This chain uses TRBV9 with TRBJ2-1, with unresolved D. The CDR3 sequence is 13 residues long. The germline CDR1 and CDR2 sequences are SGDLS and YYNGEE. Between the trimmed V and J ends, which lost 0 bases and 5 bases, there was a span of 6 bases. The CDR3 sequence is CASSVGVNNEQFF. In nucleotides, the CDR3 is TGTGCCAGCAGCGTAGGGGTTAACAATGAGCAGTTCTTC.